This TCR beta chain was found in a study of control samples from healthy donors and cancer patients. TCRdb's copy holds only in-frame clones and misses some; the assay was immunoSEQ multiplex PCR. The table includes 99,000 or so clones, 83% detected once. The sequence was obtained from a woman between 50 and 59 years old in good health. The sequenced material came from blood.

For the CDR3, the DNA is TGTGCCAGCAGCCAAGCAGGGGACTCCCAAGAGACCCAGTACTTC. It specifies CASSQAGDSQETQYF. The chain combines TRBV4-2 with TRBJ2-5; D tentatively fits TRBD1 or TRBD2 (6 bases each). With 1 base removed from V and 1 base from J, the gap between germline ends came to 10 bases. Germline assignment: CDR1 LGHNA and CDR2 YNFKEQ. This CDR3 is built from 15 residues.